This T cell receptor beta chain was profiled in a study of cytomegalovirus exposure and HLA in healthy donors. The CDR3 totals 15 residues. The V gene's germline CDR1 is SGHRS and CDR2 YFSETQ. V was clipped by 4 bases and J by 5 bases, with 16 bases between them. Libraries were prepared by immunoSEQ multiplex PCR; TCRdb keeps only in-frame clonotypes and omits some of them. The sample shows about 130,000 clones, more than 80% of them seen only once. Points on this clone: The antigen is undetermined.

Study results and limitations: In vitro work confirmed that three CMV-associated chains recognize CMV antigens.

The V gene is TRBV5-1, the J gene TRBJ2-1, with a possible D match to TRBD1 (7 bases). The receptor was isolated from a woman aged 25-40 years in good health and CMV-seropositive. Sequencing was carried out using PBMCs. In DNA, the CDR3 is TGCGCCAGCAGCCGGAGGGTTGGACAGGACAATGAGCAGTTCTTC. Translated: CASSRRVGQDNEQFF.